This TCR beta chain was recovered during a study of control samples from healthy donors and cancer patients. There are 13 residues in the CDR3. V trimming: 6 bases; J trimming: 10 bases; junction bases outside the gene matches: 8. Germline assignment: CDR1 GTSNPN and CDR2 SVGIG (reference sequence). Assay: immunoSEQ multiplex PCR; the TCRdb copy retains only in-frame clones and omits some. The repertoire holds about 50,000 clones, with around 94% as singletons. This TCR derives from a man aged 30 to 39 in good health. Sequenced: blood. V and J are TRBV30 and TRBJ1-6, with 8 bases aligning to TRBD1. CDR3 protein: CACKDREESPLHF. In nucleotides, the CDR3 is TGTGCCTGCAAGGACAGGGAGGAATCACCCCTCCACTTT.